These 30 T cell receptor beta chains share one sample of origin, sequenced in a study of cytomegalovirus exposure and HLA in healthy donors. PCR used 60 Vbeta primers and 13 Jbeta primers. Clones were read by immunoSEQ multiplex PCR, and TCRdb kept only the in-frame ones, dropping some. The sample consists of 210,000 or so clones, roughly 85% of them appearing once. The sequencing sample was made of PBMCs. These receptors were obtained from a man aged 18 to 29 in good health and CMV-seronegative.

The genes are TRBV5-6 and TRBJ2-3, with a possible D match to TRBD1 (5 bases). The CDR3 extends over 15 amino acids. V lost 4 bases and J 4 bases, leaving 16 bases between the germline ends. Per germline, CDR1 SGHDT and CDR2 YYEEEE. CDR3: CASSPSMSGPDTQYF. CDR3 coding DNA: TGTGCCAGCAGCCCCAGTATGTCAGGGCCAGATACGCAGTATTTT.

CDR3 loop: CASVSWGRTHEQYF. The CDR3 DNA reads TGTGCCAGCGTATCGTGGGGGCGCACCCACGAGCAGTACTTC. The chain links TRBV27 to TRBJ2-7; possibly TRBD1 for D (6 bases). The CDR3 consists of 14 residues. Germline assignment: CDR1 MNHEY and CDR2 SMNVEV (reference sequence). V dropped 8 bases and J dropped 5 bases, with 19 bases sitting between them.

The rearrangement uses TRBV19 and TRBJ1-2, with 7 bases identical to TRBD1. Germline-derived CDR1 and CDR2 are LNHDA and SQIVND (reference sequence). V lost 7 bases and J lost 4; bases outside the gene matches: 3. This CDR3 spans 12 amino acids. This CDR3 reads CASKGDSYGYTF. In nucleotides, the CDR3 is TGTGCCAGTAAGGGGGACAGCTATGGCTACACCTTC.

In this sample, this clone turned up a few times. The chain has TRBV10-3 and TRBJ1-2, with D hard to call. Trimming cost V 6 bases and J 5 bases, with 7 bases left between them. The CDR3 is 11 amino acids. Per germline, CDR1 ENHRY and CDR2 SYGVKD. CDR3 sequence reads: CAIREQYGYTF. In DNA form, the CDR3 reads TGTGCCATCAGGGAACAGTATGGCTACACCTTC.

This chain joins TRBV29-1 and TRBJ2-2, with 7 bases matching TRBD1. Germline V lookup: CDR1 SQVTM, CDR2 ANQGSEA. The V and J ends lost 7 bases and 3 bases, in that order; junction bases with no gene match: 2. CDR3 size: 12 residues. The CDR3 region is CSAGTDTGELFF. CDR3 DNA sequence: TGCAGCGCCGGGACAGACACCGGGGAGCTGTTTTTT.

V and J are TRBV4-2 and TRBJ1-4; TRBD1 might be the D (5 bases). V was pared by 1 base and J by 0 bases, with 9 bases between. This CDR3 has 16 residues. Germline V CDR1 and CDR2: LGHNA, YNFKEQ. The CDR3 DNA is TGTGCCAGCAGCCAAGGGAGGGGTACAACTAATGAAAAACTGTTTTTT. Protein sequence: CASSQGRGTTNEKLFF.

The chain combines TRBV7-9 with TRBJ1-1; 7 bases are shared with TRBD1. The CDR3 is 18 residues long. The trim removed 1 base at V and 1 base at J, leaving 12 bases unmatched. Per germline, CDR1 SEHNR and CDR2 FQNEAQ (reference sequence). The CDR3 spells CASSLGLQGRMWNTEAFF. The DNA of the CDR3 is TGTGCCAGCAGCTTAGGCCTACAGGGGAGGATGTGGAACACTGAAGCTTTCTTT.

This clone was seen more than once but under ten times. V usage is TRBV6-6 and J usage is TRBJ1-1, with unresolved D. The CDR3 totals 14 residues. The germline V gene has CDR1 MNHNY and CDR2 SVGAGI (reference sequence). V was trimmed by 5 bases and J by 0 bases, leaving 10 bases between them. The CDR3, as DNA: TGTGCCAGCAGTGCTATAATGATGAACACTGAAGCTTTCTTT. Protein product: CASSAIMMNTEAFF.

This sequence joins TRBV7-3 and TRBJ2-5; D is perhaps TRBD2 (6 bases). V lost 5 bases, J lost 4 bases, and 17 bases lay in between. CDR1 and CDR2 (germline): SGHTA, FQGTGA. The CDR3 is 15 amino acids. The CDR3 nucleotides are TGTGCCAGCAGCCGGGTAGGAGGGCTTTTAGAGACCCAGTACTTC. Translation gives CASSRVGGLLETQYF.

The chain carries TRBV11-2 and TRBJ1-4; D is unclear. This CDR3 has 14 residues. The germline V gene encodes CDR1 SGHAT and CDR2 FQNNGV. V was pared by 6 bases and J by 0 bases, with 8 bases between. The DNA for the CDR3 is TGTGCCAGCAGTCTCTTTGCAACTAATGAAAAACTGTTTTTT. This translates into CASSLFATNEKLFF.

The chain combines TRBV28 with TRBJ2-1; the D is unclear. CDR1 and CDR2 (germline): MDHEN, SYDVKM. V dropped 6 bases and J dropped 8 bases, with 11 bases sitting between them. The CDR3 has 12 residues. The CDR3: CASRTSAHEQFF. In DNA, the CDR3 is TGTGCCAGCAGAACGAGCGCCCATGAGCAGTTCTTC.

The J gene is TRBJ1-1, the V gene TRBV5-6; D gene uncertain. The germline V and J ends were trimmed by 0 bases and 10 bases, with 16 bases remaining between them. The CDR3 is 14 residues long. The germline V gene has CDR1 SGHDT and CDR2 YYEEEE. The CDR3 nucleotides read TGTGCCAGCAGCTTGGCCGGGGAGAGGTCTGGAGCTTTCTTT. This gives the protein CASSLAGERSGAFF.

The gene calls are TRBV5-6 and TRBJ1-6, with 8 nucleotides matching TRBD1. Germline values: CDR1 SGHDT, CDR2 YYEEEE. The CDR3 has 15 residues. V was pared by 3 bases and J by 6 bases, with 5 bases of the junction left unmatched. CDR3 sequence reads: CASSSRDRPNSPLHF. CDR3 nucleotide sequence: TGTGCCAGCAGCTCACGGGACAGGCCTAATTCACCCCTCCACTTT.

V gene TRBV19 combines with J gene TRBJ2-7; D is perhaps TRBD1 (6 bases). The CDR3 loop spans 15 amino acids. Germline CDR1 and CDR2: LNHDA and SQIVND (reference sequence). V dropped 4 bases and J dropped 12 bases, with 25 bases sitting between them. CDR3 protein: CASSTGQDFSRVRYF. DNA of the CDR3: TGTGCCAGTAGTACGGGACAAGACTTTTCGAGGGTGCGGTACTTC.

The V gene is TRBV2, the J gene TRBJ2-7, with 10 bases fitting TRBD1. The J segment lost 6 bases and the V segment lost 4 bases, leaving 6 bases of the junction unmatched. The germline V gene has CDR1 SNHLY and CDR2 FYNNEI. CDR3 size: 14 residues. CDR3 residues: CASSGGQGKGEQYF. The CDR3 region has the DNA TGTGCCAGCAGTGGGGGACAGGGGAAAGGCGAGCAGTACTTC.

This rearrangement joins TRBV9 to TRBJ2-2; 8 positions agree with TRBD2. With 2 bases clipped from V and 6 bases from J, the junction kept 9 bases outside the gene matches. Germline values: CDR1 SGDLS, CDR2 YYNGEE. The CDR3 contains 16 residues. Written as DNA, the CDR3 is TGTGCCAGCAGCGTTAGCGGGGCTACGTTGGCCGGGGAGCTGTTTTTT. Translating gives CASSVSGATLAGELFF.

The genes are TRBV6-5 and TRBJ1-2; tentatively, D is TRBD1 (6 bases). Per the germline V gene, CDR1 is MNHEY and CDR2 is SVGAGI. The CDR3 contains 16 residues. With 2 bases removed from V and 4 bases from J, the gap between germline ends came to 17 bases. The CDR3 DNA is TGTGCCAGCAGTTACCGCCAGGACAGCGTGAGCTATGGCTACACCTTC. As protein: CASSYRQDSVSYGYTF.

This rearrangement joins TRBV2 to TRBJ1-1; 8 bases fit TRBD1. Unmatched junction bases numbered 11, after V lost 7 bases and J lost 1 base. Germline assignment: CDR1 SNHLY and CDR2 FYNNEI. This CDR3 has 16 amino acids. CDR3 DNA sequence: TGTGCCAGCACTACCATGACAGGGGACGGGAACACTGAAGCTTTCTTT. The encoded protein is CASTTMTGDGNTEAFF.

The chain links TRBV7-6 to TRBJ2-5; the D gene is possibly TRBD2 (6 bases). The CDR3 is made up of 14 amino acids. V was pared by 4 bases and J by 4 bases, with 13 bases between. The germline CDR1 and CDR2 sequences are SGHVS and FNYEAQ. CDR3 in DNA: TGTGCCAGCAGCTCACAGACTAGTTCAGAGACCCAGTACTTC. Its protein product is CASSSQTSSETQYF.

This chain joins TRBV19 and TRBJ1-4; D unresolved. The CDR3 is made up of 15 amino acids. V lost 3 bases and J 0 bases, leaving 8 bases between the germline ends. The germline V gene has CDR1 LNHDA and CDR2 SQIVND (reference sequence). CDR3 coding DNA: TGTGCCAGTAGTATTCGGGTTGCAACTAATGAAAAACTGTTTTTT. Its translation is CASSIRVATNEKLFF. Looking up the rest from reference TRBV19 and TRBJ1-4 gives the full variable domain: DGGITQSPKYLFRKEGQNVTLSCEQNLNHDAMYWYRQDPGQGLRLIYYSQIVNDFQKGDIAEGYSVSREKKESFPLTVTSAQKNPTAFYLCASSIRVATNEKLFFGSGTQLSVL.

V gene TRBV9 combines with J gene TRBJ2-1; 13 bases line up with TRBD2. Germline V lookup: CDR1 SGDLS, CDR2 YYNGEE. The CDR3 is made up of 17 amino acids. V lost 0 bases, J lost 7 bases, and 7 bases stayed unmatched. CDR3 sequence (DNA): TGTGCCAGCAGCGTAGACGGACTAGCGGGAGTGCTTAATGAGCAGTTCTTC. Protein product: CASSVDGLAGVLNEQFF.

This clone was seen only a few times. An end of the junction does not agree with germline; a read error may underlie this. J is TRBJ2-6 and V is TRBV7-9, with TRBD2 matching 13 bases. The CDR3 sequence is 18 residues long. Germline CDR1 and CDR2: SEHNR and FQNEAQ (reference sequence). CDR3: CSSSTTSGRASGANVLTF. The CDR3 bases are TGTTCCAGCAGCACTACTAGCGGGAGGGCCTCTGGGGCCAACGTCCTGACTTTC.

The gene calls are TRBV20-1 and TRBJ2-5; D not resolved. This CDR3 is 11 amino acids long. Deletions cut 3 bases from V and 2 bases from J, with 4 bases between. Germline lookup yields CDR1 DFQATT and CDR2 SNEGSKA (reference sequence). The CDR3 spells CSASPQETQYF. The DNA of the CDR3 is TGCAGTGCTAGTCCTCAAGAGACCCAGTACTTC.

The chain links TRBV19 to TRBJ2-3; D is ambiguous. V lost 0 bases, J lost 0 bases, and 7 bases lay in between. Germline-derived CDR1 and CDR2 are LNHDA and SQIVND (reference sequence). This CDR3 region has 15 residues. The CDR3 sequence is CASSIDRLSTDTQYF. The CDR3 DNA is TGTGCCAGTAGTATAGACAGGTTGAGCACAGATACGCAGTATTTT.

The chain joins TRBV30 to TRBJ1-6; D gene ambiguous. Germline loops: CDR1 GTSNPN, CDR2 SVGIG (reference sequence). The CDR3 has 11 amino acids. The V gene lost 2 bases and the J gene lost 15 bases, with 11 bases spanning the gap. CDR3 nucleotide sequence: TGTGCCTGGAGTAACAGCCAGCTCCTCCACTTT. Protein: CAWSNSQLLHF.

This chain joins TRBV6-5 and TRBJ1-2; 9 bases map to TRBD1. J was trimmed by 7 bases and V by 6 bases; bases with no gene match: 12. CDR3 length equals 15 residues. Looked up from germline, CDR1 is MNHEY and CDR2 is SVGAGI. CDR3 residues: CASRSVNRGPSGYTF. The CDR3 bases are TGTGCCAGCAGATCAGTCAACAGGGGGCCGAGTGGCTACACCTTC.

This chain joins TRBV4-3 and TRBJ2-5, with D possibly TRBD2 on 6 matching bases. This CDR3 spans 16 amino acids. Germline-derived CDR1 and CDR2 are LGHNA and YSLEER. V was shortened by 0 bases and J by 4 bases, with 15 bases between the two germline ends. The CDR3: CASSQDRGGVAETQYF. CDR3 nucleotide sequence: TGCGCCAGCAGCCAAGATCGGGGCGGGGTGGCAGAGACCCAGTACTTC.

In nucleotides, the CDR3 is TGTGCCAGCTCATGGACAGGAGGAAACACCATATATTTT. As protein: CASSWTGGNTIYF. This chain links TRBV18 with TRBJ1-3; 7 bases are shared with TRBD1. The V gene's germline CDR1 is KGHSH and CDR2 LQKENI. With 5 bases clipped from V and 4 bases from J, the junction kept 2 bases outside the gene matches. The CDR3 sequence is 13 residues long.

The chain recombines TRBV7-8 with TRBJ1-5; D perhaps matches TRBD1 (5 bases). V dropped 4 bases and J dropped 6 bases, with 19 bases sitting between them. Germline values: CDR1 SGHVS, CDR2 FQNEAQ. This CDR3 has 16 residues. For the CDR3, the DNA is TGTGCCAGCAGCTCCGGCTGGGGAGGGGAGGGTCAGCCCCAGCATTTT. Translation gives CASSSGWGGEGQPQHF.

The rearrangement links TRBV25-1 to TRBJ1-1, with D uncertain. Trimming removed 9 bases from V and 0 bases from J, with 17 bases in between. This CDR3 contains 15 residues. Per germline, CDR1 MGHDK and CDR2 SYGVNS. This chain's CDR3 is CASSRSSDLNTEAFF. CDR3 nucleotides: TGTGCCAGTTCCCGAAGCAGCGACCTGAACACTGAAGCTTTCTTT. Using reference TRBV25-1 and TRBJ1-1 for the parts outside the CDR3, the full variable domain is EADIYQTPRYLVIGTGKKITLECSQTMGHDKMYWYQQDPGMELHLIHYSYGVNSTEKGDLSSESTVSRIRTEHFPLTLESARPSHTSQYLCASSRSSDLNTEAFFGQGTRLTVV.